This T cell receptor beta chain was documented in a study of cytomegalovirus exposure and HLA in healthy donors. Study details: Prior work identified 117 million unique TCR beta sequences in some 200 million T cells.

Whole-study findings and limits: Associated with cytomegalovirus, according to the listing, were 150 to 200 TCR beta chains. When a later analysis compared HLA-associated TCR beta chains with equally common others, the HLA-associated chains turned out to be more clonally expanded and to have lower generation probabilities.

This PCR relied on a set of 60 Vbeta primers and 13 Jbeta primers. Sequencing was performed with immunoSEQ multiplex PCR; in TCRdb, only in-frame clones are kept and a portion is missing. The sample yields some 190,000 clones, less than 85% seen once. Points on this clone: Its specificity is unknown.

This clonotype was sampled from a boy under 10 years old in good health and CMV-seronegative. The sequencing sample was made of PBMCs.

CDR3 nucleotide sequence: TGTGCCAGCAGCGACAGGAACCCGTTAAAAAACATTCAGTACTTC. Translating it yields CASSDRNPLKNIQYF. This chain links TRBV5-5 with TRBJ2-4; perhaps TRBD1 as D (6 bases). The CDR3 is 15 residues long. The V end lost 4 bases, the J end lost 4 bases, and 15 bases lay between the germline ends. The germline CDR1 and CDR2 sequences are SGHKS and YYEKEE (reference sequence).